The present TCR beta chain was sequenced within a study of T cells in narcolepsy. As for the study in general: Healthy controls were enrolled alongside patients with narcolepsy type 1 or type 2.

V gave up 3 bases and J gave up 5 bases; unmatched junction bases: 8. CDR3 length equals 15 residues. The germline V gene encodes CDR1 SGHRS and CDR2 YFSETQ. TCRdb's copy holds only in-frame clones and misses some; the assay was immunoSEQ multiplex PCR. Of about 31,000 clones in the sample, 78% were seen once. As concerns this clone: The antigen is undetermined.

Study-level findings and limits: Autoreactive HCRT-specific and TRIB2-specific clonotypes were marked in same-patient CSF-versus-blood CD4+ comparisons.

Sequencing was done on a sample of CD45RA- memory CD4+ T cells from PBMCs. The chain joins TRBV5-1 to TRBJ1-1; 9 nucleotides match TRBD1. The TCR was taken from a human donor with narcolepsy. This CDR3 is CASSSGTGIGTEAFF. As DNA, the CDR3 is TGCGCCAGCAGCTCCGGGACAGGGATAGGGACTGAAGCTTTCTTT.